The following is a TCR beta chain sequence with its context. Its cognate antigen is unknown. Treatment defined: oral pan-JAK inhibitor, 5-10 mg twice daily. Alopecia areata patients had lesional scalp punch biopsies and peripheral blood taken from them. The source of the sample is a study of CD8+ T cells in alopecia areata. Study-level results: Tofacitinib significantly brought down scalp clonality and expanded CD8+ clones among top 100.

cDNA reverse transcribed from extracted RNA served as the sequencing template. Generated by immunoSEQ multiplex PCR, the TCRdb table keeps only in-frame clones and is missing some. This table holds approximately 190,000 clones, roughly 50% found once. V dropped 5 bases and J dropped 4; count of bases not matched to a gene: 5. Germline V gene sequence: CDR1 SNHLY, CDR2 FYNNEI. This CDR3 comprises 15 residues. This TCR was recovered from a human donor with alopecia areata. The chain uses TRBV2 and TRBJ2-5, with 12 positions matching TRBD2. Here the sequenced sample was CD4+ T cells sorted from blood, taken at week 24, from a patient treated with tofacitinib. The CDR3 nucleotides are TGTGCCAGCAGTCGACTAGCGGGAGTCCCAGAGACCCAGTACTTC. Protein product: CASSRLAGVPETQYF.